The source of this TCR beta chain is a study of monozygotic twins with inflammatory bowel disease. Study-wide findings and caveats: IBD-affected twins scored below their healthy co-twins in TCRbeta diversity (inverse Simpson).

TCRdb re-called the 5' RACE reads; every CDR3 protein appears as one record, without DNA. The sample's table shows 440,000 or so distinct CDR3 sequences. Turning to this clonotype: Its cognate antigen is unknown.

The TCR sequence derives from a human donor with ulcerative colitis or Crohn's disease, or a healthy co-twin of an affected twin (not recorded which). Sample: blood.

The CDR3 sequence: CASGKAASTDTQYF. This chain uses TRBV28 with TRBJ2-3. The germline V gene encodes CDR1 MDHEN and CDR2 SYDVKM. This CDR3 region has 14 residues.